One T cell receptor (beta chain) is described in this entry. Looked up from germline, CDR1 is MGHRA and CDR2 is YSYEKL. V lost 5 bases and J 0 bases, leaving 10 bases between the germline ends. The CDR3 contains 15 residues. The entry originates in a study of blood T cell repertoires in COVID-19. Source study methods: Amplification of reference gene primers was used by the study to estimate nucleated cell counts. Here immunoSEQ multiplex PCR was the method, and the copy in TCRdb shows in-frame clones only, minus some. V, J and clone size are those of that table, while D and trimming were read from the DNA. The sample contains about 60,000 clones, 82% of which appear only once.

The TCR originated in a human donor in a cohort sampled during active COVID-19. The V call is TRBV4-1, the J call TRBJ1-4, with D perhaps matching TRBD1 (6 bases). Specimen: peripheral blood. DNA for the CDR3: TGCGCCAGCAGCGAAGGACAGACAACTAATGAAAAACTGTTTTTT. Protein: CASSEGQTTNEKLFF.